This TCR beta chain was recovered during a study of naive and memory T cell subsets (dated by TCRdb to 2016 to 2017). With respect to the entire study: Sorted naive and memory T cell subsets from peripheral blood were analyzed in the study using a UMI-based, open-source pipeline for TCR alpha and beta sequencing. The results of the functional CMV T cell responses matched the IgG serology results in every case. RNA was DNase-treated and reverse transcribed with TCR constant-region primers, mostly using SuperScript III. The investigation overall reported the following: RNA-based TCR counts may be influenced by expression changes linked to T cell activation and differentiation. The repertoire findings for the naive and memory subsets could not be validated against a ground truth, as none was available. In both CD4 and CD8 cells, the Gini index increased while Shannon and inverse Simpson diversity decreased from naive through CM, EM and EMRA. Naive repertoires, especially CD8, contained a few larger clonotypes, possibly memory cells re-expressing CD45RA. The abundance of TCRs followed a power law with an exponent that differed between naive and memory subsets yet stayed consistent across the three individuals. Following error correction, more than 95% of naive TCR sequences occurred only once, which made naive abundance distributions much steeper than those of memory subsets. Single alpha or beta chain sequences, rather than paired alpha/beta receptors, were used to define clonotypes.

This clonotype has only a few counts. Its cognate antigen has yet to be identified. No qualities accompany the bases; no much larger clone lies one base away. V and J lose 5 bases and 8 bases, and a span of 15 bases separates them. Per the germline V gene (reference sequence), LGHDT is the CDR1 and YNNKEL is the CDR2. The CDR3 numbers 14 residues from cysteine through phenylalanine. Only the CDR3 DNA is retained, 42 bases long and in frame from the first base. From the second PCR step on, the TCR alpha and beta chain libraries were amplified in separate reactions. Donor CMV status was determined by IFNgamma production from CD4+ T cells after overnight stimulation of fresh PBMCs with CMV viral lysate. Using Miltenyi beads, CD4 T cells were first positively selected, and CD8 T cells were then positively selected from the CD4-negative fraction. Cells were stained for CD3, CD4, CD8, CD45RA, CD27 and a live/dead dye and were sorted on a BD Aria II into four subsets based on CD45RA and CD27. Blood came from a few healthy volunteers, each fractionated into CD4 and CD8 T cells and then into four differentiation subsets. Approximately 130 ml of peripheral blood was drawn per donor, and PBMC were isolated by Ficoll-Paque PLUS density-gradient centrifugation. After sorting, cells were lysed in RLT buffer, RNA was extracted using a Qiagen RNeasy kit, and the extracted RNA was stored at -80 degrees C.

Library prep was done by UMI-ligation and nested PCR. The beta constant-region primer consisted of an equimolar mixture of two oligonucleotides that together covered TRBC1 and TRBC2. The ligated cDNA went through four rounds of PCR with nested alpha and beta constant-region primers together with the SP2 primer. T4 RNA ligase 1 ligated a single-stranded oligonucleotide carrying the SP2 primer and a 12-nucleotide UMI to the cDNA 3' end. Incubation of the ligation reaction was carried out at 16 degrees C for about 18-24 hours. PCR2 was usually performed as a SYBR Green qPCR and halted at a preset threshold so that over-amplification would not occur. Every purification after the first one was done using Agencourt AMPure XP magnetic beads. Library quantification was done by Qubit, followed by a TapeStation check on which the main peak was expected at around 650 bp. The pooled libraries were sequenced on an Illumina MiSeq using v2 2x251 paired-end kits, which usually yielded roughly 1-2 million reads per sample. Each sample library was pooled at roughly 4.4 nM, and roughly 5-8% PhiX was included to improve cluster recognition. On the study's bioinformatics: V and J genes were assigned to Demultiplexor-processed FASTQ reads by Decombinator through tag matching, with a single base-pair mismatch being allowed. UMIs were used by Collapsinator to correct both sequencing errors and frequency errors arising from PCR heterogeneity. CDR3Translator translated TCRs and extracted CDR3s from the conserved cysteine to the FGXG phenylalanine, flagging non-productive sequences. Gini, Shannon entropy and inverse Simpson indices were computed after subsampling the repertoires to the same number of UMI-defined TCRs. Clonotype abundance distributions were fitted to a power law by maximum likelihood within the linear range. On one naive CD8 sample, the pipeline and MIGEC gave similar UMI counts, unique TCR numbers and clonal distributions. In one analysis, naive TCRs also found in any memory subset of the same donor were removed from the naive repertoire. Repertoires were searched for 7,000 to 7,500 CMV-associated CDR3 sequences compiled from VDJdb and a published dataset. The public reads were quality trimmed at Q25 with fastp and then assembled into clones with MiXCR by TCRdb, keeping productive beta chains. CDR3 protein sequences are deduplicated, and each keeps its most common genes and DNA. These V and J calls are TCRdb output, not the study's own analysis. For this sample the table gives 150,000 or so distinct CDR3 sequences, of which roughly 23% were detected only once. The ten largest clones represent about 0.11% of the sample.

The V gene is TRBV3-1 and the J gene is TRBJ1-4, with the D gene call left open. The clonotype originates from a human donor in good health. Sequencing input: naive CD4+ T cells from blood. Explained via the paper, the cell subset or site label denotes: naive T cells, CD45RA high CD27+. The CDR3 loop reads CASSDSTGAEKLFF. The sequence in DNA is TGTGCCAGCAGCGATAGCACGGGTGCCGAAAAACTGTTTTTT.